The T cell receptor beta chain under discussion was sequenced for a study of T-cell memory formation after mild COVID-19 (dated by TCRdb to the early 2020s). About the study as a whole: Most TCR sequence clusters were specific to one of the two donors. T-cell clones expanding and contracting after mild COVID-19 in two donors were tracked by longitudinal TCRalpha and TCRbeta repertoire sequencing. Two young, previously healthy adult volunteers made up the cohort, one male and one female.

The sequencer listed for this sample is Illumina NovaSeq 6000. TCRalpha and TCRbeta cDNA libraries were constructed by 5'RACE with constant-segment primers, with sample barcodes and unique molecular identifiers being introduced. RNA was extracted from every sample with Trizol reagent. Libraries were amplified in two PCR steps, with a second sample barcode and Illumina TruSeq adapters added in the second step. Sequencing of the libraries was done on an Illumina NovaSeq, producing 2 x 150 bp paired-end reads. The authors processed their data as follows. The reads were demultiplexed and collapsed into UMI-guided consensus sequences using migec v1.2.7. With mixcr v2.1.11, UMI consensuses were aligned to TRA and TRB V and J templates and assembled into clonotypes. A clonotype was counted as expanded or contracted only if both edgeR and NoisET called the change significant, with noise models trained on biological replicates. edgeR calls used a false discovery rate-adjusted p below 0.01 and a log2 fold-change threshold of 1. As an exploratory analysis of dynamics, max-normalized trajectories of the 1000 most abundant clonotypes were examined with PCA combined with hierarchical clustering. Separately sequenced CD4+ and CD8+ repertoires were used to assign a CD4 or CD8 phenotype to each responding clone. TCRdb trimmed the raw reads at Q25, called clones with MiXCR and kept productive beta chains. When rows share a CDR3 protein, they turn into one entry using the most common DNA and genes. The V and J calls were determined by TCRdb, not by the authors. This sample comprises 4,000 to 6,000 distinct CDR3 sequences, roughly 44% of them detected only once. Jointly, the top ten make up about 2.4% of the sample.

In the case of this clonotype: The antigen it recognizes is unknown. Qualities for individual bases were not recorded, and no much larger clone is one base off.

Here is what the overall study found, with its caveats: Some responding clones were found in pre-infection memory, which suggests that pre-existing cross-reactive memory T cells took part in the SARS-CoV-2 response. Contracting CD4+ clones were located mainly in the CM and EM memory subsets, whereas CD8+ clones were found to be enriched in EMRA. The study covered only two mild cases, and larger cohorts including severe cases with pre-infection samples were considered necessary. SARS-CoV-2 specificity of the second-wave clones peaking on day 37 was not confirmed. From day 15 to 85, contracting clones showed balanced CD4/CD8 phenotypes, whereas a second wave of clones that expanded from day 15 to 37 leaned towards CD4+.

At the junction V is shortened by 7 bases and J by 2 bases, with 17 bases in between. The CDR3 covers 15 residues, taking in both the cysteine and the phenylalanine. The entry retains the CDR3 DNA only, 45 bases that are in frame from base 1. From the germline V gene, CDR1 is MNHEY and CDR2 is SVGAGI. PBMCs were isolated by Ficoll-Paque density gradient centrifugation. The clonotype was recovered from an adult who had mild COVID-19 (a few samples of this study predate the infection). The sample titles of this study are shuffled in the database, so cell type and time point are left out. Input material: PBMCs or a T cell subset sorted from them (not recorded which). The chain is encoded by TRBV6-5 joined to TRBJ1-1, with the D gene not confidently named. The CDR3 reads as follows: CASISYGTANTEAFF. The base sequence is TGTGCCAGCATAAGTTATGGAACGGCTAACACTGAAGCTTTCTTT.